This TCR beta chain was recorded in a study of T cells in localized non-small cell lung cancer. This clone was detected only a few times. The antigen remains undetermined. After removal of 10 bases from V and 1 base from J, the junction contained 2 bases not matched to a gene. CDR3 length equals 13 residues. Germline V gene data show CDR1 as SNHLY and CDR2 as FYNNEI. Produced via immunoSEQ multiplex PCR; TCRdb's table is partial and in-frame only. Among 75,000 to 90,000 clones listed, 80% to 90% were seen once. General study findings and limits: Heterogeneity cannot be ruled out, as sequencing used one tumor region only. Uninvolved nearby lung showed the greatest T cell clonality, exceeding that found in tumor. Among the top 100 tumor clones, a median approximately 55 appeared in adjacent lung.

Sequenced here: peripheral blood, sampled before any cancer treatment. The sequence came from a man between 40 and 70 years old with stage I lung adenocarcinoma. The V call is TRBV2, the J call TRBJ2-3, with 10 bases identical to TRBD2. This CDR3 is CATGLAGTDTQYF. CDR3 sequence (DNA): TGTGCCACAGGACTAGCGGGCACAGATACGCAGTATTTT.